This entry is about one T cell receptor beta chain. Its antigen remains unknown. The sample is drawn from a study of shared clonotypes between healthy human individuals. Points from the study as a whole: Larger richness was generally estimated for naive than memory subsets. Rarefaction analysis demonstrated incomplete sorted-subset sequencing notwithstanding large depth.

Donors had no recently reported acute infections or vaccinations and were HIV-negative. Germline CDR1 reads SGHNT; CDR2 reads YENEEA. The CDR3 totals 13 residues. V was clipped by 4 bases and J by 5 bases, with 9 bases between them. Using immunoSEQ multiplex PCR, the repertoire was profiled, and TCRdb retains in-frame clones only, with some absent. The data show approximately 1.5 million clones, with 97% to 99% seen just once and approximately 0.4% held by the top ten. This chain joins TRBV11-3 and TRBJ2-1; no clear D gene. The receptor comes from a man aged 25 to 40 in good health. The source material was naive CD4+ T cells sorted from blood. The subset here: CD45RA+ positively selected. The CDR3, as DNA: TGTGCCAGCAGCTCCTATAGGAACAATGAGCAGTTCTTC. This translates into CASSSYRNNEQFF. The full variable domain, rest sourced from reference TRBV11-3 and TRBJ2-1, is EAGVVQSPRYKIIEKKQPVAFWCNPISGHNTLYWYLQNLGQGPELLIRYENEEAVDDSQLPKDRFSAERLKGVDSTLKIQPAELGDSAVYLCASSSYRNNEQFFGPGTRLTVL.